Listed below are T cell receptor beta chains from one sample, sequenced in a study of T cells in Graves' hyperthyroidism and ophthalmopathy. MiXCR was run by TCRdb on the multiplex PCR reads, yielding one entry per CDR3 protein. This table has about 840,000 distinct CDR3 sequences, around 39% appearing once. The sequenced sample consisted of blood. The receptors were sampled from a man aged 18-30 years with Graves' hyperthyroidism. The CDR3 runs from the conserved cysteine through the conserved F or W. D genes are given only for firm matches. The listing skips clone size in some rows; elsewhere it reads once, few, many or a size class.

j_gene,d_gene,abundance,v_gene,CDR3nt,CDR3aa
TRBJ2-7,.,few,TRBV5-1,TGCGCCAGCAGCTTGGATCCGGGGCAGGCCTACGAGCAGTACTTC,CASSLDPGQAYEQYF
TRBJ2-5,TRBD2,.,TRBV6-1,TGTGCCAGCAGTTACGGGGACTATCCACAAGAGACCCAGTACTTC,CASSYGDYPQETQYF
TRBJ2-5,.,.,TRBV6-5,TGTGCCAGCAGTTACTCGGCGGCAAAAGGGACCCAGTACTTC,CASSYSAAKGTQYF
TRBJ1-3,.,many,TRBV29-1,TGCAGTACTACCGGGAACTCTGGAAACACCATATATTTT,CSTTGNSGNTIYF
TRBJ2-7,TRBD1,.,TRBV20-1,TGCAGTGCTAGACAGGGGGCGTTTGACGAGCAGTACTTC,CSARQGAFDEQYF
TRBJ2-2,.,few,TRBV9,TGTGCCAGCAGGAGGGGTAGGGAGAACACCGGGGAGCTGTTTTTT,CASRRGRENTGELFF
TRBJ2-7,.,.,TRBV7-3,TGTGCCAGCAGCTTGGGAGAACCCTACGAGCAGTACTTC,CASSLGEPYEQYF
TRBJ1-5,TRBD1,few,TRBV5-1,TGCGCCAGCAGCTGGGGGACAGGGGATAGCAATCAGCCCCAGCATTTT,CASSWGTGDSNQPQHF
TRBJ1-1,TRBD1,many,TRBV10-3,TGTGCCATCAGCCGGGACAGGGAAATGAACACTGAAGCTTTCTTT,CAISRDREMNTEAFF
TRBJ2-7,.,few,TRBV12-3/TRBV12-4,TGTGCCAGCAGTTTGGGTCTCCTCGAGCAGTACTTC,CASSLGLLEQYF
TRBJ1-1,.,many,TRBV2,TGTGCCAGCAGAGCGAGACGGCTGAACACTGAAGCTTTCTTT,CASRARRLNTEAFF
TRBJ1-3,.,few,TRBV4-2,TGTGCCAGCAGCCAAGATCCGCGTGGAAACACCATATATTTT,CASSQDPRGNTIYF
TRBJ1-1,.,many,TRBV12-3/TRBV12-4,TGTGCCAGCTTGGACGGGGGCAACACTGAAGCTTTCTTT,CASLDGGNTEAFF
TRBJ2-7,.,many,TRBV7-9,TGTGCCAGCAGCGCCGGGCCCTACGAGCAGTACTTC,CASSAGPYEQYF
TRBJ1-1,.,few,TRBV14,TGTGCCAGCAGCCTACCGGGCCTCAAGAACACTGAAGCTTTCTTT,CASSLPGLKNTEAFF
TRBJ2-3,.,.,TRBV20-1,TGCAGTGCTAGTCGTTCGGGACCCCCCACAGATACGCAGTATTTT,CSASRSGPPTDTQYF
TRBJ1-2,.,many,TRBV7-9,TGTGCCAGCAGCCGAGCGCATGGCTACACCTTC,CASSRAHGYTF
TRBJ1-1,.,few,TRBV6-5,TGTGCCAGCAGACCGGACAGACTGAACACTGAAGCTTTCTTT,CASRPDRLNTEAFF
TRBJ2-5,.,.,TRBV9,TGTGCCAGCTCACCGTTGACGGAGGGGGAGACCCAGTACTTC,CASSPLTEGETQYF
TRBJ2-2,.,.,TRBV14,TGTGCCAGCAGCCTCCAGACAGGGAACACCGGGGAGCTGTTTTTT,CASSLQTGNTGELFF
TRBJ2-5,.,many,TRBV7-6,TGTGCCAGCAGCCGAGGACAGTTGGAGACCCAGTACTTC,CASSRGQLETQYF
TRBJ1-1,TRBD1,many,TRBV7-9,TGTGCCAGCAGCTCCCCCTCGGACAGGGGAACTGAAGCTTTCTTT,CASSSPSDRGTEAFF
TRBJ2-7,.,few,TRBV6-5,TGTGCCAGCCGGGCCAACGACAGGACGCGGTACTTC,CASRANDRTRYF
TRBJ1-6,TRBD1,.,TRBV29-1,TGCAGCGTCCGACAGGGAATAGATTCACCCCTCCACTTT,CSVRQGIDSPLHF
TRBJ2-6,.,.,TRBV2,TGTGCCAGCAGTGAAGTCAGTCCGGGGTCTGGGGCCAACGTCCTGACTTTC,CASSEVSPGSGANVLTF
TRBJ2-2,TRBD2,.,TRBV7-2,TGTGCCAGCAGCTTAGCAGCTAGCGGGGGACGCGGGGAGCTGTTTTTT,CASSLAASGGRGELFF
TRBJ1-2,TRBD1,few,TRBV7-3,TGTGCCAGCAGCTTCGGGACAGGGGTGGATGGCTACACCTTC,CASSFGTGVDGYTF
TRBJ1-1,.,few,TRBV5-6,TGTGCCAGCAGCTTGAATCGGGGGATGAACACTGAAGCTTTCTTT,CASSLNRGMNTEAFF
TRBJ2-5,.,many,TRBV10-3,TGTGCCACCCAAGTGGGGGCCTACAAAGAGACCCAGTACTTC,CATQVGAYKETQYF
TRBJ1-2,.,many,TRBV29-1,TGCAGCGGGGAGGTGAGGGATGGCTATGGCTACACCTTC,CSGEVRDGYGYTF
TRBJ1-5,.,many,TRBV20-1,TGCAGTGCGGGCGGACACTATAGCAATCAGCCCCAGCATTTT,CSAGGHYSNQPQHF
TRBJ2-5,TRBD1,.,TRBV12-3/TRBV12-4,TGTGCCAGCAGTCCCCGGACAGGGGGCAACGGTCAGCCCCAGTACTTC,CASSPRTGGNGQPQYF
TRBJ2-7,.,many,TRBV19,TGTGCCAGTAGTAAGGACAGTCCCTACGAGCAGTACTTC,CASSKDSPYEQYF
TRBJ2-2,.,.,TRBV5-1,TGCGCCAGCAGCGTGACTGACAGGGAGCTGTTTTTT,CASSVTDRELFF
TRBJ1-1,.,few,TRBV29-1,TGCAGCGTTGAAGTCGGCAGTGGGAGGGCTGAAGCTTTCTTT,CSVEVGSGRAEAFF
TRBJ2-7,.,many,TRBV29-1,TGCACCCCCCGGGGCTACGAGCAGTACTTC,CTPRGYEQYF
TRBJ2-5,TRBD1,.,TRBV20-1,TGCAGTGCTAGAAAAGGACAGGTCCAAGAGACCCAGTACTTC,CSARKGQVQETQYF
TRBJ2-5,.,.,TRBV4-3,TGCGCCAGCAGCCAAGATCTCAGGGGAAGAGAGACCCAGTACTTC,CASSQDLRGRETQYF
TRBJ2-7,.,many,TRBV2,TGTGCCAGCAGTCCCCGGGACCGACAGTACTTC,CASSPRDRQYF
TRBJ1-1,.,many,TRBV4-1,TGCGCCAGCAGCCAAGAGGGGAGGGACACTGAAGCTTTCTTT,CASSQEGRDTEAFF
TRBJ2-2,.,.,TRBV10-3,TGTGCCATCAGGGAAAGGAACACCGGGGAGCTGTTTTTT,CAIRERNTGELFF
TRBJ2-7,.,.,TRBV12-3/TRBV12-4,TGTGCCAGCAGTTTAGCGTCCCAGTACGAGCAGTACTTC,CASSLASQYEQYF
TRBJ2-3,TRBD2,.,TRBV10-3,TGTGCCATCAGCTTCCTATCTAGCGGGGGCTTCAGCACAGATACGCAGTATTTT,CAISFLSSGGFSTDTQYF